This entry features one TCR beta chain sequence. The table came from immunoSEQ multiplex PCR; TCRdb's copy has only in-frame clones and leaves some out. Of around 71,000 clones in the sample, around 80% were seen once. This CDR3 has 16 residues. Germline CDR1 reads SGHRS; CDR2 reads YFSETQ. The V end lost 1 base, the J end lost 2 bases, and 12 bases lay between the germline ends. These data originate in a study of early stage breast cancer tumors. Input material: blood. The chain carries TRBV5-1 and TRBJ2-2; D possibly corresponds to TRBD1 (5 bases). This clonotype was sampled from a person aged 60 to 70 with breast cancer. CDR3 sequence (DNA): TGCGCCAGCAGCTTGTGGTTGCAGGGTAACACCGGGGAGCTGTTTTTT. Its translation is CASSLWLQGNTGELFF.